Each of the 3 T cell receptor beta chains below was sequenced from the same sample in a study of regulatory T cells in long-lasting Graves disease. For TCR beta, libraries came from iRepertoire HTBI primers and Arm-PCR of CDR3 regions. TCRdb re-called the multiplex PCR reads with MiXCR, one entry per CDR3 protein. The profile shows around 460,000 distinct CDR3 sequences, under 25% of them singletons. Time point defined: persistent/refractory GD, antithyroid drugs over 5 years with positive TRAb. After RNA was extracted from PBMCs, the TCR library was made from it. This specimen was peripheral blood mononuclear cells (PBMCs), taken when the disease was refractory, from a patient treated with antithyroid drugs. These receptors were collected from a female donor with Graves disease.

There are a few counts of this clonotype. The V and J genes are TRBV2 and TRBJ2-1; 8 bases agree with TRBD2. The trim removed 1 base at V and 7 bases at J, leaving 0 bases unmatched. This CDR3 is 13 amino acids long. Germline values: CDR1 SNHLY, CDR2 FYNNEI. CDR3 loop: CASSEGLANEQFF. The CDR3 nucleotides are TGTGCCAGCAGTGAAGGACTAGCGAATGAGCAGTTCTTC.

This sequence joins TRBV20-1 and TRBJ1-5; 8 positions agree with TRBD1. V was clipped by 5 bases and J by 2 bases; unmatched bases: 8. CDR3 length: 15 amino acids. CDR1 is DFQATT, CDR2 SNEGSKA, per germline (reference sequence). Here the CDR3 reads CSAYDRGLGNQPQHF. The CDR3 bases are TGCAGTGCTTATGACAGGGGTTTGGGCAATCAGCCCCAGCATTTT.

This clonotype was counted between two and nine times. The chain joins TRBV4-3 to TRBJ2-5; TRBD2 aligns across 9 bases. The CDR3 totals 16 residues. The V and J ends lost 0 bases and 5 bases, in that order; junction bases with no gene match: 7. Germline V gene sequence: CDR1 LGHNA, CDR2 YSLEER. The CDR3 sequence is CASSQEAAGGRETQYF. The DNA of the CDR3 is TGCGCCAGCAGCCAAGAGGCAGCGGGGGGTCGGGAGACCCAGTACTTC.